This section outlines one TCR beta chain sequence together with its context. The data were taken from a study of CD8 T cells in Susac syndrome. cDNA came from roughly 0.53 to 1 ug RNA primed by random hexamers. An immunoSEQ multiplex PCR amplified TCR beta CDR3 over 54 Vbeta and 13 Jbeta. MiXCR, applied by TCRdb to the immunoSEQ multiplex PCR reads, yields one record per CDR3 protein. The table lists around 77,000 distinct CDR3 sequences, over 95% of them singletons. V was pared by 3 bases and J by 4 bases, with 3 bases of the junction left unmatched. The CDR3 sequence is 15 residues long. The sequenced sample consisted of CD4+ T cells from PBMCs. The source of this sequence is a human donor with multiple sclerosis. The chain has TRBV12-3 or TRBV12-4 and TRBJ2-3, with TRBD2 matching 11 bases. The CDR3 sequence is CASSFDSGGADTQYF. The CDR3 nucleotides read TGTGCCAGCAGTTTCGATAGCGGGGGGGCAGATACGCAGTATTTT.